This T cell receptor beta chain stems from a study of breast tumors, draining lymph nodes, adjacent tissues. Overall study findings and caveats: Tumor T cell lymph node origin was a supported hypothesis, not proven. Data fit most tumor T cells coming from lymph node, expanding in tumor.

Ten or more counts support this clonotype. Antigen specificity is unknown. TCRdb passed the multiplex PCR reads through MiXCR, listing each CDR3 protein once. The sample contains about 21,000 distinct CDR3 sequences, around 41% of which appear only once. The CDR3 is made up of 15 amino acids. The germline V and J ends were trimmed by 0 bases and 4 bases, with 13 bases remaining between them. The germline gives CDR1 SGHRS, CDR2 YFSETQ. The sequence derives from a female donor with breast cancer. Some clones in this sample may be carry-over from other donors' samples. This sequence joins TRBV5-1 and TRBJ1-2, with D perhaps TRBD1 (6 bases). Input material: breast tumor tissue. Here the CDR3 reads CASSLETGGGYGYTF. The DNA of the CDR3 is TGCGCCAGCAGCTTGGAGACAGGCGGTGGCTATGGCTACACCTTC.